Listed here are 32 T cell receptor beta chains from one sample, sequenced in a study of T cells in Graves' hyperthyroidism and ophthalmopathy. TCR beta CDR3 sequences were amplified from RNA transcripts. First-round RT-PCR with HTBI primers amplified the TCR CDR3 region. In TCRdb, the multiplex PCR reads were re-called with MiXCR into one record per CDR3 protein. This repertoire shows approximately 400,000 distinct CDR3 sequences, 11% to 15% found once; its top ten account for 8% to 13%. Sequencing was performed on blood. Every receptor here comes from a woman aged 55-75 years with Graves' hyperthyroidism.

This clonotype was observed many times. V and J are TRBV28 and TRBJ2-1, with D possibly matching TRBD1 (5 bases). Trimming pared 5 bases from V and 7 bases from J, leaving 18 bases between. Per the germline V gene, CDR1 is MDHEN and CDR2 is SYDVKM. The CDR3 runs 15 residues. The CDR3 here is CASSDSGMGRNEQFF. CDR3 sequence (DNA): TGTGCCAGCAGTGACTCAGGGATGGGGCGGAATGAGCAGTTCTTC.

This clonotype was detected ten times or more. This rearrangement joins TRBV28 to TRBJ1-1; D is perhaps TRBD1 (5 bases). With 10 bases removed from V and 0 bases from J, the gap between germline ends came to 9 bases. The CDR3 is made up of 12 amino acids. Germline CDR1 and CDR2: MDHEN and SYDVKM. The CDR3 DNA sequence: TGTGCCACCGACAGCTTGAACACTGAAGCTTTCTTT. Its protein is CATDSLNTEAFF.

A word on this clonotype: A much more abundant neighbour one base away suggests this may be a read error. CDR3 sequence: CAISERGGGAVYEQYF. The CDR3 DNA is TGTGCCATCAGTGAGCGGGGCGGAGGGGCCGTCTACGAGCAGTACTTC. V is TRBV10-3 and J is TRBJ2-7; a weak D match, TRBD2 (6 bases). V was cut by 2 bases and J by 3 bases, with 17 bases left in between. Germline V CDR1 and CDR2: ENHRY, SYGVKD. This CDR3 is built from 16 residues.

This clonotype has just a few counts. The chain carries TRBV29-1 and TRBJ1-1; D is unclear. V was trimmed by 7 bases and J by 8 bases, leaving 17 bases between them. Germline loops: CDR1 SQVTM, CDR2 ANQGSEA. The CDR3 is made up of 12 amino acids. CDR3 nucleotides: TGCAGCGGGAGTGACCTGGAACAAGAAGCTTTCTTT. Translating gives CSGSDLEQEAFF.

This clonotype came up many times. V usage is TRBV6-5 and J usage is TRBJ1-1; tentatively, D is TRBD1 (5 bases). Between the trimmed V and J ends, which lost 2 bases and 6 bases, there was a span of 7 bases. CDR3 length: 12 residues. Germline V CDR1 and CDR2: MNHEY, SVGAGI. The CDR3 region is CASSYRGAEAFF. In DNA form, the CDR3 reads TGTGCCAGCAGTTACCGGGGCGCTGAAGCTTTCTTT.

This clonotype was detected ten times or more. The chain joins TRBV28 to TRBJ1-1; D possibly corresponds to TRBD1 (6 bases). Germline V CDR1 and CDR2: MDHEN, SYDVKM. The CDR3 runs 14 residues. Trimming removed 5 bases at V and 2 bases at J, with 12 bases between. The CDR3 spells CASSTGQSNTEAFF. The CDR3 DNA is TGTGCCAGCAGTACCGGACAGTCCAACACTGAAGCTTTCTTT.

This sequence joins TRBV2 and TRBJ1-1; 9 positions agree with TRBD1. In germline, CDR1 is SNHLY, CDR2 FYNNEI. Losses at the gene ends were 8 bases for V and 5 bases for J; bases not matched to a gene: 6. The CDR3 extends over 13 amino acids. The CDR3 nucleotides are TGTGCCAGCCGCCGGGACAGGGTGACTGAAGCTTTCTTT. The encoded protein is CASRRDRVTEAFF.

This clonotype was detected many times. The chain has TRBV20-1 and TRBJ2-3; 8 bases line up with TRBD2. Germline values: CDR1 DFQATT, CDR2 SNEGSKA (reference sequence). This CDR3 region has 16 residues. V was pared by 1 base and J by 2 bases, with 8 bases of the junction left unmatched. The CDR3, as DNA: TGCAGTGCTAGAGGGGTCGGCGGGAGGCTCACAGATACGCAGTATTTT. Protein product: CSARGVGGRLTDTQYF.

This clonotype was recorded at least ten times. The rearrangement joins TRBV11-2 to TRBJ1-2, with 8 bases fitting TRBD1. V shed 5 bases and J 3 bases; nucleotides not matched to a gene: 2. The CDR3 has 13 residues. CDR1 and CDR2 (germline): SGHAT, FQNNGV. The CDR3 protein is CASSPGQDYGYTF. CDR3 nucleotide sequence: TGTGCCAGCAGCCCGGGACAGGACTATGGCTACACCTTC.

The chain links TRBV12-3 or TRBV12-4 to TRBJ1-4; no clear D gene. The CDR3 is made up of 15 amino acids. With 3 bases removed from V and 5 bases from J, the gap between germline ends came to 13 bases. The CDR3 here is CASSLAGFSNEKLFF. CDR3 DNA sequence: TGTGCCAGCAGTTTGGCTGGGTTCTCGAATGAAAAACTGTTTTTT.

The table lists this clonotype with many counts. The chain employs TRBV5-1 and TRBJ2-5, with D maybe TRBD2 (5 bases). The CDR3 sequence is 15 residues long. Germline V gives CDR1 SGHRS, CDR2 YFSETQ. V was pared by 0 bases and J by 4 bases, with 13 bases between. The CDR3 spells CASSLAGIASETQYF. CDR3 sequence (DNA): TGCGCCAGCAGCTTGGCGGGAATAGCATCAGAGACCCAGTACTTC.

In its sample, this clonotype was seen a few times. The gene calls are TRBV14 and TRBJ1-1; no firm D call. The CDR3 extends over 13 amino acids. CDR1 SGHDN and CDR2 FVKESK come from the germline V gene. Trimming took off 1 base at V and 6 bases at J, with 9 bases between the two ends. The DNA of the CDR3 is TGTGCCAGCAGCCAAGCGGGGAAGGCTGAAGCTTTCTTT. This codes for CASSQAGKAEAFF.

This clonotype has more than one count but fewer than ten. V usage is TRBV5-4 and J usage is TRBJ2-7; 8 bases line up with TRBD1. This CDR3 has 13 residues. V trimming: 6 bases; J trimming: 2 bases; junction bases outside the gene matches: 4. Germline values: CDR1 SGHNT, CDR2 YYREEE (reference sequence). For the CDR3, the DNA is TGTGCCAGCAAAACAGGGGGTACCTACGAGCAGTACTTC. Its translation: CASKTGGTYEQYF.

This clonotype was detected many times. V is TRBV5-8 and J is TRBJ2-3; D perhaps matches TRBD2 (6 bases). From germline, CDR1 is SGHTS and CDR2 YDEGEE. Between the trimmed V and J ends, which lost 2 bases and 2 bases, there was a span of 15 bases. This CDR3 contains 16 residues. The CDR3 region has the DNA TGTGCCAGCAGCTTTGGAGGGAGAGCCGTCACAGATACGCAGTATTTT. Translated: CASSFGGRAVTDTQYF.

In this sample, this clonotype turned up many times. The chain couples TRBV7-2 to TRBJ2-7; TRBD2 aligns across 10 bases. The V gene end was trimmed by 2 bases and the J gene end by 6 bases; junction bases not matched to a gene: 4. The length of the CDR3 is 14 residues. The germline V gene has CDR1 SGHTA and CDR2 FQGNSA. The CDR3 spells CASSLPGLALEQYF. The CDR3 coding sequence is TGTGCCAGCAGCTTACCGGGACTAGCGCTCGAGCAGTACTTC.

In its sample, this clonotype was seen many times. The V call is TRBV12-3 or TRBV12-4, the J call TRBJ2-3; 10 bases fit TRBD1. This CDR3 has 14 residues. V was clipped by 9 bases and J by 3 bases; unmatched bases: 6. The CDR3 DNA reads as TGTGCCAGTAAGCGGGGACAGGGGACAGATACGCAGTATTTT. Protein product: CASKRGQGTDTQYF.

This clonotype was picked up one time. CDR3 sequence (DNA): TGTGCCAGCAGCTTAGACTACAGGGGGCGAGAGACCCAGTACTTC. This translates into CASSLDYRGRETQYF. V and J are TRBV11-2 and TRBJ2-5, with TRBD1 matching over 9 bases. CDR1 is SGHAT and CDR2 is FQNNGV in the germline V gene. J gave up 4 bases and V 0 bases, and 3 bases lay outside the gene matches. The CDR3 sequence is 15 residues long.

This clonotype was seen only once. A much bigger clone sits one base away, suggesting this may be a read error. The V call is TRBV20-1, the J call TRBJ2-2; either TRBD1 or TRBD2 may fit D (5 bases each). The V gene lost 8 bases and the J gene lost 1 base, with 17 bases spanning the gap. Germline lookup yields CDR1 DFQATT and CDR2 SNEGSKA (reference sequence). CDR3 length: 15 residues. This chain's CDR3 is CSSRGAERNTGELFF. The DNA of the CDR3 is TGCAGTTCAAGAGGGGCGGAGAGGAACACCGGGGAGCTGTTTTTT.

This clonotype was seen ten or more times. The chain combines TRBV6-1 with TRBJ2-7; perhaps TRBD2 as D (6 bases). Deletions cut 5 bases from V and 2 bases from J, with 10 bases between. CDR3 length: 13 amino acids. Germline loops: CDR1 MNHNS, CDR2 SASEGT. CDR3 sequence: CASSSGVTYEQYF. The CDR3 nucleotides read TGTGCCAGCAGTTCGGGGGTAACCTACGAGCAGTACTTC.

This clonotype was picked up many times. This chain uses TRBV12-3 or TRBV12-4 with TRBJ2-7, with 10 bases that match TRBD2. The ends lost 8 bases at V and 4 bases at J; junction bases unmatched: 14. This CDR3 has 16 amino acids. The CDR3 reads CASGILAGMWVYEQYF. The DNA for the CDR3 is TGTGCCAGCGGCATACTAGCGGGAATGTGGGTTTACGAGCAGTACTTC.

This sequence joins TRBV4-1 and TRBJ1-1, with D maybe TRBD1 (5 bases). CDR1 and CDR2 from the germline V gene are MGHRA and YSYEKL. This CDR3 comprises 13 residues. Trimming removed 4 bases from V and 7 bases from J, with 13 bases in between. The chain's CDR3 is CASSRTRDGEAFF. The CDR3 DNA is TGCGCCAGCAGCCGTACGAGGGACGGTGAAGCTTTCTTT.

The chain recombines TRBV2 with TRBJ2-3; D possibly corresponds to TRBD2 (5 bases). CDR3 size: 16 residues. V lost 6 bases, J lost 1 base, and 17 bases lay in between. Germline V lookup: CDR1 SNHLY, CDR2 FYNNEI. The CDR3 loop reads CASRERTLVGTDTQYF. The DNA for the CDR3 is TGTGCCAGCAGGGAAAGGACTTTAGTGGGCACAGATACGCAGTATTTT.

The CDR3 DNA follows: TGTGCCAGCAGCTTGGGGGCCAGCGGGCGTGGAGCATATGGCTACACCTTC. This encodes CASSLGASGRGAYGYTF. The rearrangement links TRBV5-5 to TRBJ1-2, with no clear D. Germline CDR1 reads SGHKS; CDR2 reads YYEKEE (reference sequence). With 0 bases removed from V and 5 bases from J, the gap between germline ends came to 20 bases. This CDR3 region has 17 residues.

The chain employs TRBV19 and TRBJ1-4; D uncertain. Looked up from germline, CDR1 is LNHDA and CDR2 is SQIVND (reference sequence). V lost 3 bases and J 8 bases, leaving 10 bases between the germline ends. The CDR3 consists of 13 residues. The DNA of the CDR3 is TGTGCCAGTAGTATTAGGGATTTCGAAAAACTGTTTTTT. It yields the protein CASSIRDFEKLFF.

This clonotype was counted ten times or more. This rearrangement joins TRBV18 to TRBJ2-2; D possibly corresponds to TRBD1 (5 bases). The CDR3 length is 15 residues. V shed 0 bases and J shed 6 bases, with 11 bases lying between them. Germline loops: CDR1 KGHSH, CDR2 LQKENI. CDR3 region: CASSPPNLQAGELFF. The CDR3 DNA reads TGTGCCAGCTCACCACCAAATTTACAGGCCGGGGAGCTGTTTTTT.

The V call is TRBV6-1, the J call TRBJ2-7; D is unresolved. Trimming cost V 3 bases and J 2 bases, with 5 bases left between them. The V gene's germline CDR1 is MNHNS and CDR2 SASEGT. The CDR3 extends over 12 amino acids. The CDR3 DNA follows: TGTGCCAGCAGTGAGTCTGCCTACGAGCAGTACTTC. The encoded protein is CASSESAYEQYF.

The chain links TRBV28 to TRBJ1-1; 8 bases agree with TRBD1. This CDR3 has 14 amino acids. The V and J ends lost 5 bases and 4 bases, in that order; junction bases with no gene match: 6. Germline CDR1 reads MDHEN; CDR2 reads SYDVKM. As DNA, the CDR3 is TGTGCCAGCAGTCCAGGACAGGGTGCCACTGAAGCTTTCTTT. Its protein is CASSPGQGATEAFF.

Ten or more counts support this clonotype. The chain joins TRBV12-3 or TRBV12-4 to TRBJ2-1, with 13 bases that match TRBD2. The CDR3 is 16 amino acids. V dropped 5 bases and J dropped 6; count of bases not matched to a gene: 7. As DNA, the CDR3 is TGTGCCAGCAGTACGCGACTAGCGGGAGGTCTCAATGAGCAGTTCTTC. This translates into CASSTRLAGGLNEQFF.

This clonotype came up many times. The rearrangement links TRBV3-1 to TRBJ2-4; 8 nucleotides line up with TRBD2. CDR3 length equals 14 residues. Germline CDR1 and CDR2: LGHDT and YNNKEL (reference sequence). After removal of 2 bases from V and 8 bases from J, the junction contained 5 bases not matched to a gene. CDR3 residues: CASSQTGAGDIQYF. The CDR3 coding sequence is TGTGCCAGCAGCCAAACGGGAGCGGGAGACATTCAGTACTTC.

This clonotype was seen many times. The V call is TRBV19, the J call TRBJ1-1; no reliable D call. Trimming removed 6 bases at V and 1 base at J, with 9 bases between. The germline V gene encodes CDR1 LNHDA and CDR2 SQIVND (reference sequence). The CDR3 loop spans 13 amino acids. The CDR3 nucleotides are TGTGCCAGTAGCACACAAACGAACACTGAAGCTTTCTTT. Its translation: CASSTQTNTEAFF.

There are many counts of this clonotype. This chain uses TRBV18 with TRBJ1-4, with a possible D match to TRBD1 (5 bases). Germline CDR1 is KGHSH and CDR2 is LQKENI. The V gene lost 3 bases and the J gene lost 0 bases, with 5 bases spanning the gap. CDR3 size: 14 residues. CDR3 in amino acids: CASSPTATNEKLFF. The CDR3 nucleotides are TGTGCCAGCTCACCGACAGCAACTAATGAAAAACTGTTTTTT.

The CDR3 bases are TGCAGTGCCACTACGGACAGGTGGTCCTACGAGCAGTACTTC. Amino acids: CSATTDRWSYEQYF. This rearrangement joins TRBV20-1 to TRBJ2-7; 7 bases line up with TRBD1. The germline gives CDR1 DFQATT, CDR2 SNEGSKA (reference sequence). Trimming took 6 bases from V and 1 from J; bases not matched to a gene: 9. The CDR3 loop spans 14 amino acids.